These 26 T cell receptor beta chains came from one sample sequenced in a study of CD8+CD57+ T cells in acquired aplastic anemia. Patients sequenced had flow cytometry evidence of CD8+CD57+ cell expansion. The template used for profiling TCR beta VDJ and CDR3 was genomic DNA. Using its own MiXCR run on the reads, TCRdb lists one record per CDR3 protein. Counted here are around 200,000 distinct CDR3 sequences, about half occurring once; the ten biggest clones make up 13%. Sequenced input: sorted CD4+, CD8+, or CD8+CD57+ T cells (not recorded which) from PBMCs. These receptors were obtained from a human donor with aplastic anemia.

The chain links TRBV5-1 to TRBJ2-5; tentatively, D is TRBD1 (6 bases). CDR3 length equals 14 residues. The V end was cut by 4 bases, the J end by 9 bases, with 19 bases between. From germline, CDR1 is SGHRS and CDR2 YFSETQ. CDR3 nucleotide sequence: TGCGCCAGCAGCGCTCGGACAGACCAAGGGGCCCAGTACTTC. The encoded protein is CASSARTDQGAQYF.

The rearrangement links TRBV10-3 to TRBJ2-7; D possibly corresponds to TRBD1 (6 bases). This CDR3 comprises 14 residues. Germline loops: CDR1 ENHRY, CDR2 SYGVKD. CDR3 loop: CSFSESRTAYEQYF. CDR3 bases: TGTTCCTTCAGTGAGTCGCGGACAGCCTACGAGCAGTACTTC.

The sample holds many counts of this clonotype. The chain recombines TRBV6-6 with TRBJ2-3; 7 nucleotides line up with TRBD2. Per the germline V gene, CDR1 is MNHNY and CDR2 is SVGAGI (reference sequence). CDR3 length: 16 amino acids. Trimming cost V 2 bases and J 0 bases; bases outside gene matches: 5. CDR3 sequence: CASSYRWTRSTDTQYF. CDR3 coding DNA: TGTGCCAGCAGTTACCGTTGGACTAGGAGCACAGATACGCAGTATTTT.

The chain carries TRBV29-1 and TRBJ1-2; no firm D call. There are 13 residues in the CDR3. Trimming removed 4 bases from V and 0 bases from J, with 9 bases in between. Germline assignment: CDR1 SQVTM and CDR2 ANQGSEA. The CDR3 sequence is CSVVRAANYGYTF. The CDR3 nucleotides read TGCAGCGTTGTACGGGCAGCTAACTATGGCTACACCTTC.

A remark on this clonotype: One base away lies a much larger clone, so this may be a sequencing read error. This sequence joins TRBV7-2 and TRBJ2-2; tentatively, D is TRBD1 or TRBD2 (5 bases each). The germline gives CDR1 SGHTA, CDR2 FQGNSA. The V and J ends lost 5 bases and 6 bases respectively, with 16 bases between them. CDR3 size: 15 residues. CDR3 DNA sequence: TGTGCCAGCAGCATCGGCCTCAGGGACGCCGGGGAGCTGTTTTTT. Translated, it gives CASSIGLRDAGELFF. The full variable domain, rest sourced from reference TRBV7-2 and TRBJ2-2, is GAGVSQSPSNKVTEKGKDVELRCDPISGHTALYWYRQSLGQGLEFLIYFQGNSAPDKSGLPSDRFSAERTGGSVSTLTIQRTQQEDSAVYLCASSIGLRDAGELFFGEGSRLTVL.

This clonotype was detected a few times. The chain links TRBV18 to TRBJ1-6; no reliable D call. This CDR3 is built from 13 residues. The germline CDR1 and CDR2 sequences are KGHSH and LQKENI. The V gene lost 3 bases and the J gene lost 10 bases, with 10 bases spanning the gap. The CDR3 is CASSPGPGSPLHF. Written as DNA, the CDR3 is TGTGCCAGCTCACCGGGCCCTGGATCACCCCTCCACTTT.

This chain connects TRBV20-1 to TRBJ2-2; 7 bases are a match to TRBD1. In germline, CDR1 is DFQATT, CDR2 SNEGSKA (reference sequence). Trimming at V came to 4 bases and at J to 0 bases, leaving 2 bases not matched to a gene. The CDR3 is 14 residues long. CDR3 in amino acids: CSATQGANTGELFF. Here the CDR3 DNA reads TGCAGTGCTACGCAGGGGGCGAACACCGGGGAGCTGTTTTTT.

This clonotype was seen ten or more times. The rearrangement joins TRBV10-1 to TRBJ2-3; D unclear. This CDR3 is built from 12 residues. V lost 0 bases and J 6 bases, leaving 4 bases between the germline ends. From germline, CDR1 is WNHNN and CDR2 SYGVQD (reference sequence). The CDR3 protein is CASSESWDTQYF. Here the CDR3 DNA reads TGCGCCAGCAGTGAGTCATGGGATACGCAGTATTTT.

This clonotype came up many times. J is TRBJ2-7 and V is TRBV20-1, with TRBD2 matching 9 bases. The CDR3 covers 14 residues. V was pared by 1 base and J by 3 bases, with 4 bases of the junction left unmatched. Germline-derived CDR1 and CDR2 are DFQATT and SNEGSKA (reference sequence). This CDR3 reads CSARGPAGGYEQYF. The CDR3 bases are TGCAGTGCTAGAGGCCCAGCGGGGGGCTACGAGCAGTACTTC.

As regards this clonotype: A much larger clone lies a single base off, so this may be a read error. This chain uses TRBV6-2 or TRBV6-3 with TRBJ1-1; D is unresolved. CDR1 MNHEY and CDR2 SVGEGT come from the germline V gene. Trimming stripped 6 bases from V and 1 base from J, with 12 bases between. The CDR3 totals 14 residues. CDR3 coding DNA: TGTGCCAGCAGCCCGGCGTTAGAGAACACTGAAGCTTTCTTT. Translating gives CASSPALENTEAFF.

In this sample, this clonotype turned up many times. The genes are TRBV5-1 and TRBJ1-1; D gene uncertain. The CDR3 extends over 14 amino acids. CDR1 and CDR2 from the germline V gene are SGHRS and YFSETQ. Trimming cost V 0 bases and J 1 base, with 7 bases left between them. CDR3 sequence (DNA): TGCGCCAGCAGCTTGGTGCGCCCGAACACTGAAGCTTTCTTT. Its protein is CASSLVRPNTEAFF.

In its sample, this clonotype was seen a few times. CDR3 amino acids: CAISQMDRDDHGYTF. The DNA of the CDR3 is TGTGCCATCAGCCAGATGGACAGGGACGATCATGGCTACACCTTC. The rearrangement links TRBV10-3 to TRBJ1-2; 8 bases fit TRBD1. The CDR3 spans 15 residues. V lost 6 bases and J lost 6; bases outside the gene matches: 12. Germline values: CDR1 ENHRY, CDR2 SYGVKD.

This clonotype appeared many times. The chain couples TRBV19 to TRBJ2-3; perhaps TRBD2 as D (5 bases). The germline V and J ends were trimmed by 3 bases and 9 bases, with 13 bases remaining between them. Germline V lookup: CDR1 LNHDA, CDR2 SQIVND (reference sequence). The CDR3 runs to 13 residues. This CDR3 is CASSMGAGVTQYF. CDR3 coding DNA: TGTGCCAGTAGTATGGGTGCCGGGGTAACGCAGTATTTT.

The chain has TRBV24-1 and TRBJ2-2; D remains unclear. The V and J ends lost 3 bases and 10 bases respectively, with 14 bases between them. The CDR3 has 14 residues. CDR1 KGHDR and CDR2 SFDVKD come from the germline V gene. The CDR3 bases are TGTGCCACCAGTGATGACTCATCCATCTCGGAGCTGTTTTTT. This translates into CATSDDSSISELFF.

This clonotype was detected many times. The chain combines TRBV4-1 with TRBJ2-3; D is unclear. V was cut by 2 bases and J by 4 bases, with 10 bases left in between. The CDR3 covers 14 residues. The germline V gene has CDR1 MGHRA and CDR2 YSYEKL. In nucleotides, the CDR3 is TGCGCCAGCAGCCAACGGCAACTCGCAGATACGCAGTATTTT. Amino acid sequence: CASSQRQLADTQYF.

Ten or more counts support this clonotype. V usage is TRBV20-1 and J usage is TRBJ2-5, with D maybe TRBD2 (7 bases). Germline V gives CDR1 DFQATT, CDR2 SNEGSKA (reference sequence). The CDR3 is 16 amino acids. Trimming cost V 7 bases and J 0 bases, with 21 bases left between them. The CDR3 nucleotides are TGCAGTGTCGACGGCAGGTCGGGGGGCCACCAAGAGACCCAGTACTTC. Protein product: CSVDGRSGGHQETQYF.

J is TRBJ2-1 and V is TRBV7-3, with 15 positions matching TRBD2. The germline V gene encodes CDR1 SGHTA and CDR2 FQGTGA. The CDR3 loop spans 15 amino acids. V shed 4 bases and J 10 bases; nucleotides not matched to a gene: 5. CDR3 bases: TGTGCCAGCAGCTGGACTAGCGGGGGGGCCGGCGAGCAGTTCTTC. Protein sequence: CASSWTSGGAGEQFF.

Ten or more counts support this clonotype. This CDR3 is CASSPSGGNEQYF. The CDR3 DNA follows: TGTGCCAGCAGTCCTAGCGGGGGGAACGAGCAGTACTTC. This chain links TRBV7-9 with TRBJ2-7; TRBD2 agrees at 11 bases. The V segment lost 6 bases and the J segment 5 bases; nucleotides outside the gene matches: 3. CDR1 is SEHNR, CDR2 FQNEAQ, per germline (reference sequence). The length of the CDR3 is 13 residues. Based on the CDR3 plus reference TRBV7-9 and TRBJ2-7, the full variable domain is DTGVSQNPRHKITKRGQNVTFRCDPISEHNRLYWYRQTLGQGPEFLTYFQNEAQLEKSRLLSDRFSAERPKGSFSTLEIQRTEQGDSAMYLCASSPSGGNEQYFGPGTRLTVT.

This clonotype was seen a few times. Since the CDR3 does not end with the conserved phenylalanine or tryptophan, this likely comes from a read error. It is unclear where the CDR3 begins or ends on the DNA, so no DNA is shown, and the CDR3 is as TCRdb lists it. The chain combines TRBV7-8 with TRBJ2-7; the table calls TRBD1, which could not be checked here. Germline CDR1 reads SGHVS; CDR2 reads FQNEAQ. The CDR3 is 8 amino acids long, termini counted. The CDR3 spells CASSLGWG.

The chain recombines TRBV7-9 with TRBJ2-7; D possibly corresponds to TRBD1 (6 bases). Germline V gene lookup returns CDR1 SEHNR and CDR2 FQNEAQ (reference sequence). Trimming removed 2 bases from V and 11 bases from J, with 13 bases in between. The CDR3 is 12 residues long. The CDR3 is CASSLPRTDEYF. The CDR3 region has the DNA TGTGCCAGCAGCTTACCCCGGACAGATGAGTACTTC.

V usage is TRBV7-9 and J usage is TRBJ2-5; D is undetermined. Germline V gives CDR1 SEHNR, CDR2 FQNEAQ (reference sequence). Trimming stripped 1 base from V and 4 bases from J, with 13 bases between. The CDR3 length is 15 residues. The CDR3 bases are TGTGCCAGCAGCTTAGTAGAAACGGTAGGAGAGACCCAGTACTTC. Its protein is CASSLVETVGETQYF.

Many counts were recorded for this clonotype. This chain joins TRBV20-1 and TRBJ2-3; D is possibly TRBD1 (5 bases). The CDR3 length is 13 residues. Germline values: CDR1 DFQATT, CDR2 SNEGSKA (reference sequence). V shed 6 bases and J shed 1 base, with 11 bases lying between them. CDR3 sequence (DNA): TGCAGTGCACAAGTAGGGGGCACAGATACGCAGTATTTT. Translation gives CSAQVGGTDTQYF.

The J gene is TRBJ2-1, the V gene TRBV3-1, with 13 bases identical to TRBD2. The CDR3 has 15 amino acids. Per the germline V gene, CDR1 is LGHDT and CDR2 is YNNKEL (reference sequence). J was trimmed by 5 bases and V by 6 bases; bases with no gene match: 4. CDR3 protein: CASSRLAGGDNEQFF. The CDR3, as DNA: TGTGCCAGCAGTCGACTAGCGGGGGGAGACAATGAGCAGTTCTTC.

The chain links TRBV10-3 to TRBJ2-2, with D unclear. Trimming took off 4 bases at V and 6 bases at J, with 9 bases between the two ends. Germline V gene lookup returns CDR1 ENHRY and CDR2 SYGVKD. The CDR3 is made up of 13 amino acids. The chain's CDR3 is CAISAGTPGELFF. In DNA, the CDR3 is TGTGCCATCAGTGCAGGAACCCCCGGGGAGCTGTTTTTT.

This clonotype was detected ten times or more. J is TRBJ2-1 and V is TRBV5-1; D possibly corresponds to TRBD1 (5 bases). The germline V and J ends were trimmed by 4 bases and 7 bases, with 15 bases remaining between them. The germline V gene has CDR1 SGHRS and CDR2 YFSETQ. CDR3 size: 14 residues. CDR3 sequence reads: CASSPMGRANEQFF. The CDR3 DNA sequence: TGCGCCAGCAGCCCTATGGGCAGGGCGAATGAGCAGTTCTTC. Together with reference TRBV5-1 and TRBJ2-1, the CDR3 gives the full variable domain: KAGVTQTPRYLIKTRGQQVTLSCSPISGHRSVSWYQQTPGQGLQFLFEYFSETQRNKGNFPGRFSGRQFSNSRSEMNVSTLELGDSALYLCASSPMGRANEQFFGPGTRLTVL.

The rearrangement links TRBV7-6 to TRBJ2-2; D is undetermined. CDR1 and CDR2 from the germline V gene are SGHVS and FNYEAQ. The CDR3 has 14 residues. With 1 base removed from V and 0 bases from J, the gap between germline ends came to 3 bases. The CDR3: CASSLEANTGELFF. The CDR3 coding sequence is TGTGCCAGCAGCTTAGAAGCGAACACCGGGGAGCTGTTTTTT.